The 21 T cell receptor beta chains in this list originate from one sample, sequenced in a study of T cells in Graves' hyperthyroidism and ophthalmopathy. The source material, RNA transcripts, was used to amplify TCR beta CDR3 regions. HTBI primers were employed in a first-round RT-PCR of the TCR CDR3. TCRdb passed the multiplex PCR reads through MiXCR, listing each CDR3 protein once. The table lists about 360,000 distinct CDR3 sequences, approximately 13% of them singletons. Sequencing input: blood. These receptors came from a woman aged 18-29 years with Graves' hyperthyroidism.

In this sample, this clonotype turned up many times. The V and J genes are TRBV7-9 and TRBJ2-3; 8 positions agree with TRBD2. CDR1 is SEHNR, CDR2 FQNEAQ, per germline (reference sequence). V gave up 8 bases and J gave up 1 base; unmatched junction bases: 2. This CDR3 spans 13 amino acids. The CDR3 region is CASRREGTDTQYF. The CDR3 DNA follows: TGTGCCAGCCGGCGGGAGGGCACAGATACGCAGTATTTT.

The chain is built from TRBV15 and TRBJ1-4; the D gene is possibly TRBD1 (5 bases). CDR1 is LNHNV and CDR2 is YYDKDF in the germline V gene (reference sequence). Trimming left V 3 bases short and J 5 bases short, with 10 bases between. The CDR3 has 14 residues. DNA for the CDR3: TGTGCCACCAGCAGGTTGGGGGGGAATGAAAAACTGTTTTTT. Protein: CATSRLGGNEKLFF. Using reference TRBV15 and TRBJ1-4 for the parts outside the CDR3, the full variable domain is DAMVIQNPRYQVTQFGKPVTLSCSQTLNHNVMYWYQQKSSQAPKLLFHYYDKDFNNEADTPDNFQSRRPNTSFCFLDIRSPGLGDTAMYLCATSRLGGNEKLFFGSGTQLSVL.

This clonotype was seen at least ten times. This sequence joins TRBV20-1 and TRBJ2-2; 10 nucleotides align to TRBD1. From germline, CDR1 is DFQATT and CDR2 SNEGSKA (reference sequence). This CDR3 is built from 15 residues. J gave up 3 bases and V 1 base, and 2 bases lay outside the gene matches. The CDR3 bases are TGCAGTGCTAGAGCGACAGGGGGCGACACCGGGGAGCTGTTTTTT. Encoded protein: CSARATGGDTGELFF.

This clonotype has a count of ten or more. The chain recombines TRBV20-1 with TRBJ1-1; D gene uncertain. This CDR3 is 13 amino acids long. From germline, CDR1 is DFQATT and CDR2 SNEGSKA (reference sequence). V lost 0 bases to trimming and J lost 1 base, with 6 bases between them. The DNA for the CDR3 is TGCAGTGCTAGAGATCACACGAACACTGAAGCTTTCTTT. It yields the protein CSARDHTNTEAFF.

The genes are TRBV30 and TRBJ2-3, with TRBD1 as a possible D gene (6 bases). This CDR3 has 15 residues. V shed 0 bases and J shed 0 bases, with 10 bases lying between them. Germline CDR1 GTSNPN, CDR2 SVGIG (reference sequence). CDR3 DNA: TGTGCCTGGAGTGTGGGGACACGGAGCACAGATACGCAGTATTTT. Translating it yields CAWSVGTRSTDTQYF.

This clonotype was counted many times. This sequence joins TRBV30 and TRBJ2-7; possibly TRBD2 for D (6 bases). Germline V lookup: CDR1 GTSNPN, CDR2 SVGIG (reference sequence). V was cut by 3 bases and J by 7 bases, with 10 bases left in between. This CDR3 has 11 residues. The CDR3 DNA reads as TGTGCCTGGAGCTCTGGAGGGGAGCAGTACTTC. This codes for CAWSSGGEQYF.

The genes are TRBV12-3 or TRBV12-4 and TRBJ2-2; D ambiguous. Between the trimmed V and J ends, which lost 2 bases and 3 bases, there was a span of 7 bases. The CDR3 is made up of 14 amino acids. The CDR3 loop reads CASSLTLYTGELFF. Here the CDR3 DNA reads TGTGCCAGCAGTTTAACCCTTTACACCGGGGAGCTGTTTTTT.

At least ten counts were recorded for this clonotype. The chain carries TRBV7-8 and TRBJ2-3; 12 nucleotides agree with TRBD2. V was pared by 5 bases and J by 4 bases, with 10 bases of the junction left unmatched. CDR3 length equals 17 residues. Per the germline V gene, CDR1 is SGHVS and CDR2 is FQNEAQ. The CDR3 DNA is TGTGCCAGCAGCCGACCCCAACTAGCGGGAGGTCCAGATACGCAGTATTTT. Amino acid sequence: CASSRPQLAGGPDTQYF.

This clonotype came up many times. The rearrangement uses TRBV7-2 and TRBJ1-5; a weak D match, TRBD1 (5 bases). V lost 1 base and J 0 bases, leaving 10 bases between the germline ends. Germline lookup yields CDR1 SGHTA and CDR2 FQGNSA. The CDR3 loop spans 16 amino acids. CDR3: CASSLVTVSSNQPQHF. The CDR3 nucleotides are TGTGCCAGCAGCTTAGTGACAGTTTCTAGCAATCAGCCCCAGCATTTT.

This clonotype was seen a handful of times. The V and J genes are TRBV12-3 or TRBV12-4 and TRBJ1-5; the D is unclear. The CDR3 has 15 residues. Trimming took off 6 bases at V and 2 bases at J, with 14 bases between the two ends. The CDR3 nucleotides read TGTGCCAGCAGCCGAGGCCCGGGCCGCAATCAGCCCCAGCATTTT. It translates to CASSRGPGRNQPQHF.

The J gene is TRBJ2-2, the V gene TRBV30; TRBD1 aligns across 7 bases. This CDR3 has 13 residues. Germline V CDR1 and CDR2: GTSNPN, SVGIG (reference sequence). V lost 7 bases to trimming and J lost 6 bases; unmatched junction nucleotides: 8. CDR3 loop: CASSTGLAGELFF. In DNA form, the CDR3 reads TGTGCCTCGTCGACAGGGTTGGCCGGGGAGCTGTTTTTT.

In this sample, this clonotype turned up many times. This CDR3 reads CASSYMDRPYGYTF. DNA of the CDR3: TGTGCCAGCAGTTACATGGACAGGCCTTATGGCTACACCTTC. The gene calls are TRBV6-5 and TRBJ1-2, with 7 bases identical to TRBD1. Germline loops: CDR1 MNHEY, CDR2 SVGAGI. The CDR3 has 14 residues. J lost 5 bases, V lost 2 bases, and 5 bases had no gene match.

The chain carries TRBV6-1 and TRBJ2-4; D gene ambiguous. The CDR3 contains 16 residues. Germline CDR1 reads MNHNS; CDR2 reads SASEGT. The germline V and J ends were trimmed by 6 bases and 0 bases, with 15 bases remaining between them. The CDR3 is CASSPSPPLAKNIQYF. Here the CDR3 DNA reads TGTGCCAGCAGCCCAAGTCCGCCCCTAGCCAAAAACATTCAGTACTTC.

At least ten counts were recorded for this clonotype. This chain links TRBV30 with TRBJ1-5; 8 positions agree with TRBD1. V shed 1 base and J 4 bases; nucleotides not matched to a gene: 12. This CDR3 comprises 17 residues. Per the germline V gene, CDR1 is GTSNPN and CDR2 is SVGIG (reference sequence). DNA of the CDR3: TGTGCCTGGAGTGAGGAAGGCAGGGGGCTTTGGAATCAGCCCCAGCATTTT. Translation gives CAWSEEGRGLWNQPQHF.

At least ten counts were recorded for this clonotype. The chain combines TRBV20-1 with TRBJ2-5, with TRBD2 identical over 11 bases. The V gene's germline CDR1 is DFQATT and CDR2 SNEGSKA (reference sequence). J gave up 2 bases and V 0 bases, and 5 bases lay outside the gene matches. The CDR3 extends over 16 amino acids. The CDR3 region is CSARDPRLAGQETQYF. The CDR3 DNA is TGCAGTGCTAGAGACCCTCGACTAGCGGGACAAGAGACCCAGTACTTC.

The rearrangement joins TRBV27 to TRBJ1-4; TRBD1 aligns across 7 bases. The ends lost 3 bases at V and 13 bases at J; junction bases unmatched: 8. This CDR3 has 13 amino acids. Germline CDR1 MNHEY, CDR2 SMNVEV (reference sequence). The CDR3 protein is CASSFDSSGGLFF. The CDR3 DNA sequence: TGTGCCAGCAGTTTTGATTCATCAGGGGGACTGTTTTTT.

The J gene is TRBJ2-3, the V gene TRBV20-1; TRBD2 matches 12 bases. The junction had 21 bases not matched to a gene; V was cut back by 5 bases and J by 0 bases. The CDR3 consists of 21 residues. The germline gives CDR1 DFQATT, CDR2 SNEGSKA (reference sequence). CDR3 amino acids: CSAEQTSGGTITPHSTDTQYF. The CDR3 nucleotides are TGCAGTGCTGAACAGACTAGCGGGGGAACAATAACACCACATAGCACAGATACGCAGTATTTT.

This clonotype has a count of ten or more. This rearrangement joins TRBV7-9 to TRBJ1-1; 10 bases are a match to TRBD1. V gave up 5 bases and J gave up 4 bases; unmatched junction bases: 4. The CDR3 runs to 14 residues. CDR1 and CDR2 (germline): SEHNR, FQNEAQ (reference sequence). The CDR3 nucleotides are TGTGCCAGCAGCATCGACAGGGGGCTCACTGAAGCTTTCTTT. Its protein product is CASSIDRGLTEAFF.

This clonotype was counted many times. The J gene is TRBJ1-5, the V gene TRBV28; D not resolved. The CDR3 is made up of 13 amino acids. Deletions cut 8 bases from V and 5 bases from J, with 13 bases between. The germline V gene has CDR1 MDHEN and CDR2 SYDVKM. This CDR3 reads CASGYRADQPQHF. For the CDR3, the DNA is TGTGCCAGCGGATACCGAGCCGATCAGCCCCAGCATTTT.

There are many counts of this clonotype. The V call is TRBV3-1, the J call TRBJ2-1; TRBD2 is a possible D gene (6 bases). Germline CDR1 and CDR2: LGHDT and YNNKEL (reference sequence). With 0 bases removed from V and 5 bases from J, the gap between germline ends came to 23 bases. This CDR3 comprises 19 residues. The CDR3, as DNA: TGTGCCAGCAGCCAAGATATTGAGGAGATTGCGGGATCGCACAATGAGCAGTTCTTC. Residues: CASSQDIEEIAGSHNEQFF.

In its sample, this clonotype was seen many times. The chain carries TRBV5-1 and TRBJ1-1; D gene unclear. The germline V gene encodes CDR1 SGHRS and CDR2 YFSETQ. CDR3 length equals 14 residues. Trimming took off 3 bases at V and 1 base at J, with 10 bases between the two ends. CDR3 DNA sequence: TGCGCCAGCAGCTGGACCGTGGAGAACACTGAAGCTTTCTTT. Protein: CASSWTVENTEAFF.